This TCR beta chain emerged from a study of neurological immune-mediated disorders. As concerns this clonotype: Its matching antigen is unknown. This may arise from a read error, as a much more abundant clone is one base away. No conserved phenylalanine or tryptophan ends this CDR3, so it is likely a read error.

The making of cDNA relied on 5'RACE with 10-nucleotide random UMIs. TCRdb re-called the 5' RACE reads with MiXCR, one entry per CDR3 protein. The sample records roughly 32,000 distinct CDR3 sequences, roughly 15% being singletons. The germline V and J ends were trimmed by 1 base and 11 bases, with 12 bases remaining between them. The CDR3 contains 12 residues. Germline values: CDR1 SGHKS, CDR2 YYEKEE (reference sequence). The unsorted libraries were made from 2 million PBMCs kept at -80 C. Study findings and constraints: Across subjects, no CDR3 amino acid sequence appeared in expanded clones of more than one subject, a finding that suggested private repertoires in all groups.

This sequence was found in a man in his sixties or seventies in good health. The material sequenced was PBMCs. The chain joins TRBV5-5 to TRBJ1-1, with D possibly TRBD1 on 5 matching bases. The CDR3 nucleotides read TGTGCCAGCAGCTTGTGGACAATCGGCGCTTTCTCT. It codes for CASSLWTIGAFS.